This is a list of T cell receptor beta chains from one sample in a study of blood T cells in healthy people across ages. One entry per CDR3 protein, called by TCRdb with MiXCR from the 5' RACE reads. The data show 580,000 or so distinct CDR3 sequences, with more than 45% seen just once and 20% to 25% held by the top ten. The material sequenced was blood. Receptors originate from a man of 80 years or more in good health. Both conserved end residues are part of each CDR3. D genes are given only for firm matches. Clone size appears in some rows only: once, few, many, or a class for an expanded clone.

d_call	v_call	j_call	clone_size	cdr3_nt	cdr3_aa
.	TRBV7-3	TRBJ2-1	.	TGTGCCAGCAGCCTGGGACCCACCAATGAGCAGTTCTTC	CASSLGPTNEQFF
TRBD2	TRBV5-1	TRBJ2-5	few	TGCGCCAGCAGCTGGGGACTAGCGGGGGTGTATCAAGAGACCCAGTACTTC	CASSWGLAGVYQETQYF
.	TRBV5-6	TRBJ2-1	.	TGTGCCAGCAGCTTGAGGAGACAGTGGGACAATGAGCAGTTCTTC	CASSLRRQWDNEQFF
TRBD1	TRBV12-3/TRBV12-4	TRBJ2-1	few	TGTGCCAGCAGTACGACAGGGGTAGGGCAGTTCTTC	CASSTTGVGQFF
.	TRBV20-1	TRBJ1-5	few	TGCAGTGCCAAATCCGACAGGAGCTTCAATCAGCCCCAGCATTTT	CSAKSDRSFNQPQHF
.	TRBV12-3/TRBV12-4	TRBJ1-6	.	TGTGCCAGCAGTCCCGGGGTGGGGGGCACGGTTTCACCCCTCCACTTT	CASSPGVGGTVSPLHF
.	TRBV20-1	TRBJ2-1	.	TGCAGTGCTAGAAGGCAGACAATCAATGAGTTACAGTTCTTC	CSARRQTINELQFF
.	TRBV5-1	TRBJ2-4	few	TGCGCCAGCAGCTCGGACATCGGCAAAAACATTCAGTACTTC	CASSSDIGKNIQYF
.	TRBV6-5	TRBJ1-5	many	TGTGCCAGCAGTAGCGACGGAGATCAGCCCCAGCATTTT	CASSSDGDQPQHF
TRBD2	TRBV10-1	TRBJ2-5	few	TGCGCCAGCAGTGATACTAGCGGGGGCCCAGAGACCCAGTACTTC	CASSDTSGGPETQYF
.	TRBV11-2	TRBJ2-5	.	TGTGCCAGCAGCTTACATAGCCACCAAGAGACCCAGTACTTC	CASSLHSHQETQYF
.	TRBV20-1	TRBJ1-6	.	TGCAGTGCTAGAGAACGGACAGTTGGGAATAATTCACCCCTCCACTTT	CSARERTVGNNSPLHF
TRBD1	TRBV18	TRBJ2-3	once	TGTGCCAGCTCACCGTATACCGCGGGACAGGGGAGCACAGATACGCAGTATTTT	CASSPYTAGQGSTDTQYF
TRBD2	TRBV4-1	TRBJ2-7	.	TGCGCCAGCAGACGACTAGCGAGTAGCTCCTACGAGCAGTACTTC	CASRRLASSSYEQYF
.	TRBV7-2	TRBJ2-4	.	TGTGCCAGCAGCCCCCGAGAGTCAGCCAAAAACATTCAGTACTTC	CASSPRESAKNIQYF
TRBD2	TRBV5-1	TRBJ2-3	.	TGCGCCAGCAGCCTGGAAGGGCTAGCGGGTTCCACAGATACGCAGTATTTT	CASSLEGLAGSTDTQYF
.	TRBV18	TRBJ1-6	.	TGTGCCAGCTCACCACTGGGGGCTTTGGGTAATTCACCCCTCCACTTT	CASSPLGALGNSPLHF
.	TRBV5-6	TRBJ2-6	few	TGTGCCAGCAGCGTGGAGTACCACTCTGGGGCCAACGTCCTGACTTTC	CASSVEYHSGANVLTF
TRBD1	TRBV7-9	TRBJ2-1	.	TGTGCCAGCAGCGTAGAACAGGGGGCTCGAGATGAGCAGTTCTTC	CASSVEQGARDEQFF
.	TRBV20-1	TRBJ1-4	.	TGCAGTGCTCAACAGGGTAATGAAAAACTGTTTTTT	CSAQQGNEKLFF
.	TRBV4-3	TRBJ2-1	few	TGCGCCAGCAGCCAAGACTACAATGAGCAGTTCTTC	CASSQDYNEQFF
.	TRBV4-2	TRBJ2-7	.	TGTGCCAGCAGCCAAGCGAGCGAATGCCGAACCTACGAGCAGTACTTC	CASSQASECRTYEQYF
.	TRBV20-1	TRBJ1-1	.	TGCAGTGCTGGGCAATACAGGGAGGTAGCTTTCTTT	CSAGQYREVAFF